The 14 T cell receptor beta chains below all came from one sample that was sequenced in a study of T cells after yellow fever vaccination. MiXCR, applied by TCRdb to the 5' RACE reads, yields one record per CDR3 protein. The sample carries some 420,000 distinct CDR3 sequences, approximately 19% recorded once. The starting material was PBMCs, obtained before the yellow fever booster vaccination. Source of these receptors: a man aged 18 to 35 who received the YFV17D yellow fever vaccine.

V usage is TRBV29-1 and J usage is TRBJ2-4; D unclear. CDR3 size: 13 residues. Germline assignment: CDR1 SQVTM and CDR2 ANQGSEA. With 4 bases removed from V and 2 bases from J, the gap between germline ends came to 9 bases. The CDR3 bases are TGCAGCGTTGGGGATTCTACCAAAAACATTCAGTACTTC. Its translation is CSVGDSTKNIQYF.

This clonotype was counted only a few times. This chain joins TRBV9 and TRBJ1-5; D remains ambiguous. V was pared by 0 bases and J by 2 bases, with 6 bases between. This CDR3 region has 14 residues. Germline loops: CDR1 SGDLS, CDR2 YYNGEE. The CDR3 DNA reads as TGTGCCAGCAGCGTAGAGGGTGGCAATCAGCCCCAGCATTTT. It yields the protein CASSVEGGNQPQHF.

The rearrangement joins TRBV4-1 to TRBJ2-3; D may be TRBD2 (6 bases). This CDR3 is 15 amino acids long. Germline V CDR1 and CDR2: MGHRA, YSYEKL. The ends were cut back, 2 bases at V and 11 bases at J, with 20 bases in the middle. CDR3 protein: CASSQPGLPASGQYF. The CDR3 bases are TGCGCCAGCAGCCAACCGGGACTTCCCGCCTCGGGGCAGTATTTT.

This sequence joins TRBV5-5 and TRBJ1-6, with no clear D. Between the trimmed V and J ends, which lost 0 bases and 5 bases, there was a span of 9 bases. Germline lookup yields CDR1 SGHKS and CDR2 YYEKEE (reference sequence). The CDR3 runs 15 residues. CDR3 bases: TGTGCCAGCAGCTTGGTGTGGGCGAATAATTCACCCCTCCACTTT. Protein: CASSLVWANNSPLHF.

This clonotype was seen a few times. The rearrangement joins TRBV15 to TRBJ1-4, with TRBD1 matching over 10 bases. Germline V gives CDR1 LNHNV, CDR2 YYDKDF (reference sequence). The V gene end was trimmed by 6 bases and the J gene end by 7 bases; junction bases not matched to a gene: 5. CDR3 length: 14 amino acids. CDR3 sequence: CATSPRTGGEKLFF. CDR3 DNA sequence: TGTGCCACCAGTCCCAGGACAGGGGGTGAAAAACTGTTTTTT.

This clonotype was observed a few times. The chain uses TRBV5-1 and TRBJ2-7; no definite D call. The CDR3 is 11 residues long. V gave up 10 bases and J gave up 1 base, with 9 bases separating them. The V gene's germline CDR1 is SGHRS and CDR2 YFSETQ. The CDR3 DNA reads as TGCGCCCCCGGGTGGTCCTACGAGCAGTACTTC. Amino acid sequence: CAPGWSYEQYF.

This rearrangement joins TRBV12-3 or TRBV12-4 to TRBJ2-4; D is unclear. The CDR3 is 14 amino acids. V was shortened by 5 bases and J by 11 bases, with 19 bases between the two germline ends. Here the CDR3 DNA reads TGTGCCAGCAGTCATGTGGACGGCGACCTTGTTCAGTACTTC. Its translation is CASSHVDGDLVQYF.

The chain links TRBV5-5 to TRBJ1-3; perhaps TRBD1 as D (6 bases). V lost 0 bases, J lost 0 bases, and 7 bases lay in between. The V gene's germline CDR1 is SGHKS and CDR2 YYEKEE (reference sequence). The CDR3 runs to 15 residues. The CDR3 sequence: CASSLDRDSGNTIYF. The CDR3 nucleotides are TGTGCCAGCAGCTTGGACAGGGACTCTGGAAACACCATATATTTT.

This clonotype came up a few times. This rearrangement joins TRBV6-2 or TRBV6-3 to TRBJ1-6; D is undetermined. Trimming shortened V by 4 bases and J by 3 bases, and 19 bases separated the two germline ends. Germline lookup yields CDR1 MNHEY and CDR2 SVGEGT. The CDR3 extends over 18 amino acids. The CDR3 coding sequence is TGTGCCAGCAGTTCACCCCCCGGTGGGAACATCTATAATTCACCCCTCCACTTT. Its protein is CASSSPPGGNIYNSPLHF.

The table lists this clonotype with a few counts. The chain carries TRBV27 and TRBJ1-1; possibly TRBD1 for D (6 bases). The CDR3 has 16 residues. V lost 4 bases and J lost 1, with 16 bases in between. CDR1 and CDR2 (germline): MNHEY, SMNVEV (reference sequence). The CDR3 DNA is TGTGCCAGCAGTTCCCCCGACCGGACAGAGAACACTGAAGCTTTCTTT. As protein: CASSSPDRTENTEAFF.

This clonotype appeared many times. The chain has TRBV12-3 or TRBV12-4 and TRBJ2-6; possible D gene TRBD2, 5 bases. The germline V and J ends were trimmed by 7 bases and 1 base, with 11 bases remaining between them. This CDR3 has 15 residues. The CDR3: CASTQTGSGANVLTF. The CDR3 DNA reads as TGTGCCAGCACCCAAACGGGGTCTGGGGCCAACGTCCTGACTTTC.

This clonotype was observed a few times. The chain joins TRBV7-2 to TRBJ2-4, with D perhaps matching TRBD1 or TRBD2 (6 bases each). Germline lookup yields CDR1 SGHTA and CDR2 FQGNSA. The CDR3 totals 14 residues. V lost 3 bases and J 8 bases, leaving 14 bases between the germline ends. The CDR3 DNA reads TGTGCCAGCAGCTTTTTTTACAGGGAGGACATTCAGTACTTC. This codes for CASSFFYREDIQYF.

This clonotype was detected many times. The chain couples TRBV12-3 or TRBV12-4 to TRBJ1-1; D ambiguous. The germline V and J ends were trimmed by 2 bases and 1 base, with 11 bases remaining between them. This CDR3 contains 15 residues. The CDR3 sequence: CASSLLVGSNTEAFF. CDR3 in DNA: TGTGCCAGCAGTTTATTGGTCGGGTCGAACACTGAAGCTTTCTTT.

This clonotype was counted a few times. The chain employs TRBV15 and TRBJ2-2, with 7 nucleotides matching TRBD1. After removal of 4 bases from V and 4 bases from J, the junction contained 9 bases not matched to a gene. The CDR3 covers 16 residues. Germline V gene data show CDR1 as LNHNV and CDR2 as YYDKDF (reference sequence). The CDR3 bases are TGTGCCACCAGCAAAAATCCGGGACAGAGCACCGGGGAGCTGTTTTTT. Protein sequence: CATSKNPGQSTGELFF.